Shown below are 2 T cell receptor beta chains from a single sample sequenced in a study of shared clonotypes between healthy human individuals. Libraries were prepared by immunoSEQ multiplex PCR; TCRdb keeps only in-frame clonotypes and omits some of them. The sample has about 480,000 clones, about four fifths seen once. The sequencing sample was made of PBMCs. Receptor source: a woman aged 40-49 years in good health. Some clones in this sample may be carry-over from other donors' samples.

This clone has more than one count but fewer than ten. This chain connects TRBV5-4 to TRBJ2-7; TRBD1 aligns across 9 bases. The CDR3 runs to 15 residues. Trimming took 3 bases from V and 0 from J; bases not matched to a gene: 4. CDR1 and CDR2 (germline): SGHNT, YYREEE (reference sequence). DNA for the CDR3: TGTGCCAGCAGCTCCCGGACAGGGGACTCCTACGAGCAGTACTTC. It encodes CASSSRTGDSYEQYF.

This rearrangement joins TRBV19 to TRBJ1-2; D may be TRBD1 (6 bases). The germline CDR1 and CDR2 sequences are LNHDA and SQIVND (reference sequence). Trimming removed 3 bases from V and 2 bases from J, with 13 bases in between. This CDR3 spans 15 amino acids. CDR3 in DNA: TGTGCCAGTAGTATCGGGGAGCAGGGGAACTATGGCTACACCTTC. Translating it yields CASSIGEQGNYGYTF.